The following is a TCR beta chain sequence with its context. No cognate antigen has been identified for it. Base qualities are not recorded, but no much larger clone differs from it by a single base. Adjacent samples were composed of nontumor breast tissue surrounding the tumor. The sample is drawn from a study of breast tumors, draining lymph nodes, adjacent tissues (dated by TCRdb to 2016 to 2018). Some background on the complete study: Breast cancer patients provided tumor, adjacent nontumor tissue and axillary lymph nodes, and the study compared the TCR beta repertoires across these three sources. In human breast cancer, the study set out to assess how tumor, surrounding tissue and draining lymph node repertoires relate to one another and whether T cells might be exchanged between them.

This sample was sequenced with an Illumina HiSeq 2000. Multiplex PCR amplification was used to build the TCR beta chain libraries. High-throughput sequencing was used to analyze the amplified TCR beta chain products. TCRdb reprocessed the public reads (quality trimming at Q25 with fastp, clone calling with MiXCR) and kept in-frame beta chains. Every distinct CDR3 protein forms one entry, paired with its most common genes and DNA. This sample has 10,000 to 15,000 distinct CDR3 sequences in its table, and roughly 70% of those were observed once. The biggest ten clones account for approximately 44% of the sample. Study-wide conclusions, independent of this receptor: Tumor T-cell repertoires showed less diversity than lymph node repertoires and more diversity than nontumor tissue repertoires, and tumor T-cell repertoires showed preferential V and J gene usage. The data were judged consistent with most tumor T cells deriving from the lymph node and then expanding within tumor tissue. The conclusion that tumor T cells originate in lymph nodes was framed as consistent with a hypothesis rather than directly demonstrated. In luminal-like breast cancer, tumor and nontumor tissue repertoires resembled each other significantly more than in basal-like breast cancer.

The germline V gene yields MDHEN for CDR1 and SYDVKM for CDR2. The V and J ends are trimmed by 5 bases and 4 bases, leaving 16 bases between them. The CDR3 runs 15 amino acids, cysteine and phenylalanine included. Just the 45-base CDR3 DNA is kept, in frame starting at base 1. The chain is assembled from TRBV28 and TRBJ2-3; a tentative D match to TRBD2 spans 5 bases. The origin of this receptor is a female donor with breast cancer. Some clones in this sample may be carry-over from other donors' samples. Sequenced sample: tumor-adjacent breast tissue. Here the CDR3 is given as CASSRGPPRADTQYF. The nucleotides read TGTGCCAGCAGTCGGGGTCCACCAAGGGCAGATACGCAGTATTTT.